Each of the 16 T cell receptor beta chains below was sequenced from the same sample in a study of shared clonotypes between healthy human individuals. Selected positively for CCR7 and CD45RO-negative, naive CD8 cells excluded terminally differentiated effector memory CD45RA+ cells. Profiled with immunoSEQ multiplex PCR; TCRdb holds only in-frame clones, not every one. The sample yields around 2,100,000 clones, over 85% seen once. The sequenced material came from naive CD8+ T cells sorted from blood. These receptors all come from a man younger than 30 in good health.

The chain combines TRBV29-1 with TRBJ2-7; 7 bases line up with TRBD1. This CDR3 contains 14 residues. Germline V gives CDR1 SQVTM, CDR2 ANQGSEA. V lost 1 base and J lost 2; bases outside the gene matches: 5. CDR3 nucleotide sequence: TGCAGCGTTGAAGCCAGAGGACAGGCCTACGAGCAGTACTTC. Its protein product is CSVEARGQAYEQYF.

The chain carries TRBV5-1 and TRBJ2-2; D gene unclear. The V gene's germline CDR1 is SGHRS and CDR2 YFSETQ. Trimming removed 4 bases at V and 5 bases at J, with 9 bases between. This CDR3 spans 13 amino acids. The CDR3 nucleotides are TGCGCCAGCAGCGTCGCCCGGACCGGGGAGCTGTTTTTT. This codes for CASSVARTGELFF.

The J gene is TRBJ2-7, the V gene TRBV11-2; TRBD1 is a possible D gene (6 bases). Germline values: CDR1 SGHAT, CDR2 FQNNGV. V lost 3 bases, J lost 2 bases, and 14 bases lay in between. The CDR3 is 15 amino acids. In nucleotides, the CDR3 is TGTGCCAGCAGCTTTGTACAGGGTGAACCCTACGAGCAGTACTTC. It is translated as CASSFVQGEPYEQYF.

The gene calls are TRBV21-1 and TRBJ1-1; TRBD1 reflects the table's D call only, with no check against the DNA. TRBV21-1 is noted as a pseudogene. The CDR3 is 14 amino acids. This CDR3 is CASRTGLMNTEAFF. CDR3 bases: TGTGCCAGCAGGACAGGGTTGATGAACACTGAAGCTTTCTTT.

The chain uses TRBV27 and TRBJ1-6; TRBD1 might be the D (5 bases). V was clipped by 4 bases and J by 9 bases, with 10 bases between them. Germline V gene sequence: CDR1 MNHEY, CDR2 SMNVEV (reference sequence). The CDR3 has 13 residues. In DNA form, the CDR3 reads TGTGCCAGCAGTTCAGGGTCTAGTTCACCCCTCCACTTT. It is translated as CASSSGSSSPLHF.

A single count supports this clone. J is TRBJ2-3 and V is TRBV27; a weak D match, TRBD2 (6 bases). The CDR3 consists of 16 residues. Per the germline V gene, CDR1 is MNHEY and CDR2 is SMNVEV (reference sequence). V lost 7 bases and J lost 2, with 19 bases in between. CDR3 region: CASTARGGTDTDTQYF. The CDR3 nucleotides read TGTGCCAGCACTGCCCGAGGAGGGACGGACACAGATACGCAGTATTTT.

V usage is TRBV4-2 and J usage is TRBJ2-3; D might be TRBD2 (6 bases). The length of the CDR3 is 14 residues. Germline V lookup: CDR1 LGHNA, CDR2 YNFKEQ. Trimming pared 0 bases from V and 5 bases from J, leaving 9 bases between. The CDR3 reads CASSQELAVDTQYF. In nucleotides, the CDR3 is TGTGCCAGCAGCCAAGAACTAGCTGTAGATACGCAGTATTTT.

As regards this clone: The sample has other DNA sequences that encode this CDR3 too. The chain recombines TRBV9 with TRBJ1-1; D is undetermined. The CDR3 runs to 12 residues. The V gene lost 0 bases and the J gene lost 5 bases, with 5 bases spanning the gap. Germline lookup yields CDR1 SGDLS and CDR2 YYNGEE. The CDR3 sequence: CASSVGGTEAFF. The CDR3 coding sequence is TGTGCCAGCAGCGTAGGGGGTACTGAAGCTTTCTTT.

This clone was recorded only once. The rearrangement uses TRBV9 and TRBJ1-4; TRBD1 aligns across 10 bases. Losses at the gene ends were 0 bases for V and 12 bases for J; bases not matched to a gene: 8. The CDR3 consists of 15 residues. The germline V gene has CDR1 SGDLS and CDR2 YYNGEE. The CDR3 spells CASSVGQGAPEELFF. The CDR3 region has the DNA TGTGCCAGCAGCGTAGGACAGGGGGCCCCCGAAGAACTGTTTTTT.

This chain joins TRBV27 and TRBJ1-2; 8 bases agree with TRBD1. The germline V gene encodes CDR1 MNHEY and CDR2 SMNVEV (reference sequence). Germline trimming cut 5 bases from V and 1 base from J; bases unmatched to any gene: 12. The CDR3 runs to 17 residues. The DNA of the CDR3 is TGTGCCAGCAGTCCCCAACAGGGGGAGATACTTAACTATGGCTACACCTTC. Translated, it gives CASSPQQGEILNYGYTF.

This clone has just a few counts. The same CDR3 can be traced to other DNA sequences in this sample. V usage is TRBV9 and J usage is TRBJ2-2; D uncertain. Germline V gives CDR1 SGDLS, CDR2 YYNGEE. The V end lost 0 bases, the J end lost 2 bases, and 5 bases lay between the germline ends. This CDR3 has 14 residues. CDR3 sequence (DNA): TGTGCCAGCAGCGTAGTGGGAAACACCGGGGAGCTGTTTTTT. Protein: CASSVVGNTGELFF.

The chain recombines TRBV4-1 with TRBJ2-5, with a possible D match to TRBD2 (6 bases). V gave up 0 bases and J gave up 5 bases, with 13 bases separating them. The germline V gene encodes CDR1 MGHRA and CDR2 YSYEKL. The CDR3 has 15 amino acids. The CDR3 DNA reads TGCGCCAGCAGCCAAGACTCGGGAGAGGCGGAGACCCAGTACTTC. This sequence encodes CASSQDSGEAETQYF.

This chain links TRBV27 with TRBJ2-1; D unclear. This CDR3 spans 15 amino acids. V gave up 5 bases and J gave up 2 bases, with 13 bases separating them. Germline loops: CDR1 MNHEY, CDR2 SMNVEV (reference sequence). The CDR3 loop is CASSQSDGAYNEQFF. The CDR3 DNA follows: TGTGCCAGCAGTCAATCGGACGGAGCCTACAATGAGCAGTTCTTC.

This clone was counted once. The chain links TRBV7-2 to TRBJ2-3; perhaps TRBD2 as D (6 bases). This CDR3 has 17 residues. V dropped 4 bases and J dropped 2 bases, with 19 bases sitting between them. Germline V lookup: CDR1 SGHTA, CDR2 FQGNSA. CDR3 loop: CASSSKISGITTDTQYF. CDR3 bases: TGTGCCAGCAGCTCCAAAATTAGCGGCATTACCACAGATACGCAGTATTTT.

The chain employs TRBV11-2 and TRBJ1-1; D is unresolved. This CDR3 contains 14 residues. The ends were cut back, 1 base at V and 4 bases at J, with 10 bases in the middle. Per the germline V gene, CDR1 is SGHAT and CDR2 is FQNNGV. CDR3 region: CASSLVGEGTEAFF. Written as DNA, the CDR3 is TGTGCCAGCAGCTTAGTCGGGGAGGGCACTGAAGCTTTCTTT.

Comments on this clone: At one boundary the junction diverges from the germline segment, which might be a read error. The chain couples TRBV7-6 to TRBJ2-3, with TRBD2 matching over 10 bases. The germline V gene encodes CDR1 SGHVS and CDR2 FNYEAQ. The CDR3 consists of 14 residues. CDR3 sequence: CASSVAGGGDTQYF. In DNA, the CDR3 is TGTGCCAGCAGCGTAGCGGGAGGCGGGGATACGCAGTATTTT.